Below are 10 T cell receptor beta chains sequenced from a single sample in a study of cytomegalovirus exposure and HLA in healthy donors. Researchers ran the PCR with 60 Vbeta and 13 Jbeta primers. The table came from immunoSEQ multiplex PCR; TCRdb's copy has only in-frame clones and leaves some out. The sample shows 150,000 to 200,000 clones, about three quarters of them seen only once. The sample consisted of PBMCs. These receptors were taken from a woman aged 25-40 years in good health and CMV-seronegative.

The chain employs TRBV5-4 and TRBJ2-5; D is ambiguous. With 0 bases removed from V and 3 bases from J, the gap between germline ends came to 3 bases. The CDR3 loop spans 12 amino acids. CDR1 is SGHNT, CDR2 YYREEE, per germline (reference sequence). CDR3 DNA sequence: TGTGCCAGCAGCTTGGGTAAAGAGACCCAGTACTTC. Translating it yields CASSLGKETQYF.

The rearrangement uses TRBV9 and TRBJ2-6; 7 bases agree with TRBD1. The germline CDR1 and CDR2 sequences are SGDLS and YYNGEE. CDR3 length: 13 residues. J was trimmed by 12 bases and V by 4 bases; bases with no gene match: 7. CDR3 bases: TGTGCCAGCAGCCTAGACAGGGATAGCGTCCTGACTTTC. This codes for CASSLDRDSVLTF.

The CDR3 nucleotides read TGTGCCAGCAGCTTAGGCGGGGGGCTGAGCTCCTACGAGCAGTACTTC. Translated: CASSLGGGLSSYEQYF. This chain joins TRBV11-2 and TRBJ2-7; the match to TRBD2 covers 8 bases. Germline V gene data show CDR1 as SGHAT and CDR2 as FQNNGV. The CDR3 totals 16 residues. V gave up 1 base and J gave up 0 bases; unmatched junction bases: 5.

The chain recombines TRBV5-1 with TRBJ1-1; TRBD1 aligns across 7 bases. The CDR3 consists of 16 residues. The J segment lost 4 bases and the V segment lost 4 bases, leaving 13 bases of the junction unmatched. The germline V gene has CDR1 SGHRS and CDR2 YFSETQ. The CDR3 DNA sequence: TGCGCCAGCAGCCCCCGGGACAGAAGCCTGGGCACTGAAGCTTTCTTT. It specifies CASSPRDRSLGTEAFF.

Written as DNA, the CDR3 is TGCGCCAGCAGCAAAGGGGACTTCCAGGAGGGAGAGACCCAGTACTTC. Translating gives CASSKGDFQEGETQYF. The chain employs TRBV5-1 and TRBJ2-5; D might be TRBD2 (6 bases). V lost 4 bases and J 4 bases, leaving 20 bases between the germline ends. Germline lookup yields CDR1 SGHRS and CDR2 YFSETQ. CDR3 length: 16 residues.

J is TRBJ1-1 and V is TRBV9, with TRBD1 as a possible D gene (5 bases). The CDR3 has 13 amino acids. Trimming left V 4 bases short and J 6 bases short, with 13 bases between. Germline V gene lookup returns CDR1 SGDLS and CDR2 YYNGEE. This CDR3 reads CASSPQGRPEAFF. The CDR3 DNA reads as TGTGCCAGCAGCCCTCAGGGCCGACCTGAAGCTTTCTTT.

V gene TRBV6-5 combines with J gene TRBJ2-5; unclear D gene. Germline assignment: CDR1 MNHEY and CDR2 SVGAGI. Trimming removed 5 bases at V and 0 bases at J, with 10 bases between. This CDR3 region has 14 residues. CDR3 DNA sequence: TGTGCCAGCAGTCAAGACTTTTACCAAGAGACCCAGTACTTC. Protein: CASSQDFYQETQYF.

The genes are TRBV28 and TRBJ2-5, with no clear D. V lost 9 bases to trimming and J lost 5 bases, with 13 bases between them. CDR3 length: 12 residues. Per the germline V gene, CDR1 is MDHEN and CDR2 is SYDVKM. The CDR3 sequence is CASRPPGETQYF. The CDR3 bases are TGTGCCAGTCGTCCCCCCGGGGAGACCCAGTACTTC. The variable domain in full, completed from reference TRBV28 and TRBJ2-5, reads DVKVTQSSRYLVKRTGEKVFLECVQDMDHENMFWYRQDPGLGLRLIYFSYDVKMKEKGDIPEGYSVSREKKERFSLILESASTNQTSMYLCASRPPGETQYFGPGTRLLVL.

V is TRBV5-5 and J is TRBJ1-1; D uncertain. CDR3 size: 12 residues. Germline V gene sequence: CDR1 SGHKS, CDR2 YYEKEE (reference sequence). V gave up 3 bases and J gave up 2 bases, with 5 bases separating them. CDR3 in DNA: TGTGCCAGCAGCTGGAGAAACACTGAAGCTTTCTTT. Its protein is CASSWRNTEAFF. The full variable domain, in which reference TRBV5-5 and TRBJ1-1 provide the parts outside the CDR3, is DAGVTQSPTHLIKTRGQQVTLRCSPISGHKSVSWYQQVLGQGPQFIFQYYEKEERGRGNFPDRFSARQFPNYSSELNVNALLLGDSALYLCASSWRNTEAFFGQGTRLTVV.

The chain is built from TRBV6-4 and TRBJ2-2; D remains unclear. The ends were cut back, 6 bases at V and 0 bases at J, with 14 bases in the middle. CDR1 is MRHNA, CDR2 SNTAGT, per germline. CDR3 length: 16 residues. The CDR3 reads CASREYSFANTGELFF. The CDR3 DNA is TGTGCCAGCAGAGAATATAGTTTCGCGAACACCGGGGAGCTGTTTTTT.